This entry features one TCR beta chain sequence. These data belong to a study of identical twins. TCRdb analysed the 5' RACE reads with MiXCR anew, one entry per CDR3 protein. Of about 340,000 distinct CDR3 sequences in the sample, roughly 9% were seen once. This CDR3 contains 15 residues. Germline V gives CDR1 SQVTM, CDR2 ANQGSEA. The V gene lost 2 bases and the J gene lost 1 base, with 14 bases spanning the gap. Sequencing input: naive T cells sorted from blood. The rearrangement joins TRBV29-1 to TRBJ2-5; D unresolved. The receptor was isolated from a woman in her forties or fifties in good health. The CDR3 loop is CSVESGATIQETQYF. CDR3 DNA: TGCAGCGTTGAATCGGGCGCGACCATCCAAGAGACCCAGTACTTC.